Listed below are T cell receptor beta chains from one sample, sequenced in a study of PD-1 blockade in classical Hodgkin lymphoma. This table comes from immunoSEQ multiplex PCR, and its TCRdb copy is limited to in-frame clones, with some not included. The table lists more than 90,000 clones, 81% of them singletons. This sample comprised peripheral blood mononuclear cells (PBMCs), obtained before the second cycle of nivolumab. Receptors were obtained from a human donor with classical Hodgkin lymphoma. The CDR3 runs from the conserved cysteine through the conserved F or W. The D gene is left open where the match is weak. The size of a clone is reported for some rows only, either as once, few or many, or as a class for expanded clones.

clone size	J gene	V gene	D gene	CDR3 protein	CDR3 DNA
few	TRBJ1-1	TRBV6-1	.	CAGTPEVRNTEAFF	TGTGCCGGGACCCCCGAGGTTCGGAACACTGAAGCTTTCTTT
.	TRBJ1-4	TRBV6-1	.	CASSEAGTNEKLFF	TGTGCCAGCAGTGAGGCCGGGACTAATGAAAAACTGTTTTTT
.	TRBJ2-3	TRBV5-8	.	CASSVAGGYRTDTQYF	TGTGCCAGCAGCGTAGCTGGGGGGTATCGCACAGATACGCAGTATTTT
.	TRBJ2-7	TRBV9	.	CASSVSSSYEQYF	TGTGCCAGCAGCGTAAGTAGTTCCTACGAGCAGTACTTC
.	TRBJ2-3	TRBV10-3	.	CAISETLAASTDTQYF	TGTGCCATCAGTGAGACACTAGCAGCTAGCACAGATACGCAGTATTTT
.	TRBJ1-2	TRBV29-1	.	CSVTQVGNYGYTF	TGCAGCGTTACCCAGGTGGGTAACTATGGCTACACCTTC
.	TRBJ2-7	TRBV19	TRBD1	CASRATGQGSGEQYF	TGTGCCAGTAGGGCAACGGGACAGGGATCGGGCGAGCAGTACTTC
.	TRBJ2-2	TRBV4-3	TRBD2	CASSQGFTSGSNTGELFF	TGCGCCAGCAGCCAAGGGTTCACTAGCGGTTCAAACACCGGGGAGCTGTTTTTT
.	TRBJ2-3	TRBV19	TRBD2	CASSSGRTDTQYF	TGTGCCAGCTCTAGCGGTCGCACAGATACGCAGTATTTT
.	TRBJ2-1	TRBV19	.	CASSPRDSLNHEQFF	TGTGCCAGTAGTCCGCGGGACTCCCTAAACCATGAGCAGTTCTTC
.	TRBJ1-3	TRBV4-3	.	CASSLGAESSGNTIYF	TGCGCCAGCAGCCTGGGGGCGGAGTCCTCTGGAAACACCATATATTTT
.	TRBJ1-1	TRBV5-1	TRBD1	CASSVRGLRNTEAFF	TGCGCCAGCAGCGTAAGGGGGCTCCGGAACACTGAAGCTTTCTTT
.	TRBJ2-2	TRBV27	.	CASSFGSITGELFF	TGTGCCAGCAGTTTTGGGTCCATCACCGGGGAGCTGTTTTTT
.	TRBJ2-5	TRBV9	.	CASSVGAGTFQETQYF	TGTGCCAGCAGCGTAGGTGCGGGCACATTCCAAGAGACCCAGTACTTC
.	TRBJ2-7	TRBV4-2	TRBD1	CASSQGAAGGPYEQYF	TGTGCCAGCAGCCAGGGGGCGGCAGGGGGTCCCTACGAGCAGTACTTC
medium-sized	TRBJ1-2	TRBV2	.	CASSSQAYGYTF	TGTGCCAGCAGTTCTCAGGCGTATGGCTACACCTTC
.	TRBJ2-7	TRBV28	TRBD2	CASSSIWERGTYEQYF	TGTGCCAGCAGCTCAATCTGGGAGCGGGGAACCTACGAGCAGTACTTC
.	TRBJ1-2	TRBV10-3	TRBD1	CAISAGQGTEKGYTF	TGTGCCATCAGTGCCGGACAGGGGACCGAAAAAGGCTACACCTTC
.	TRBJ2-7	TRBV11-1	TRBD1	CASSQLVDRGGEQYF	TGTGCCAGCAGCCAGCTCGTAGACAGGGGTGGCGAGCAGTACTTC
.	TRBJ2-7	TRBV7-2	.	CASSRSRGSGVYEQYF	TGTGCCAGCAGCCGTTCCCGGGGTAGCGGAGTCTACGAGCAGTACTTC
.	TRBJ1-4	TRBV10-3	.	CAISERGVATNEKLFF	TGTGCCATCAGTGAGCGAGGGGTAGCAACTAATGAAAAACTGTTTTTT
.	TRBJ2-2	TRBV28	TRBD1	CATLDRVATGELFF	TGTGCCACCCTGGACAGGGTAGCCACCGGGGAGCTGTTTTTT
.	TRBJ1-3	TRBV30	.	CAWRALRTPSGNTIYF	TGTGCCTGGAGAGCTCTCCGGACTCCCTCTGGAAACACCATATATTTT
.	TRBJ2-1	TRBV6-1	.	CASSEGPTRAYNEQFF	TGTGCCAGCAGTGAAGGACCCACCAGGGCCTACAATGAGCAGTTCTTC
.	TRBJ1-3	TRBV9	.	CASSVMGAHSGNTIYF	TGTGCCAGCAGCGTAATGGGGGCGCACTCTGGAAACACCATATATTTT
.	TRBJ2-7	TRBV2	TRBD1	CASSWDSFSYEQYF	TGTGCCAGCAGTTGGGACAGTTTCTCCTACGAGCAGTACTTC
.	TRBJ2-5	TRBV4-1	.	CASSWTEQETQYF	TGCGCCAGCAGTTGGACAGAACAAGAGACCCAGTACTTC
.	TRBJ2-2	TRBV13	.	CASSLWRGGELFF	TGTGCCAGCAGCTTATGGCGGGGCGGGGAGCTGTTTTTT
once	TRBJ1-4	TRBV15	.	CATSRVRPSNEKLFF	TGTGCCACCAGCAGGGTAAGGCCCTCCAATGAAAAACTGTTTTTT
many	TRBJ2-3	TRBV7-3	TRBD2	CASSLGSGRAPDTQYF	TGTGCCAGCAGCTTAGGTAGCGGGAGGGCCCCAGATACGCAGTATTTT
.	TRBJ2-3	TRBV11-2	.	CASSQTSPSDTQYF	TGTGCCAGCAGCCAAACTAGCCCCTCAGATACGCAGTATTTT
.	TRBJ2-3	TRBV5-1	.	CASSSPPGRPSTDTQYF	TGCGCCAGCAGCTCGCCACCGGGACGACCTAGCACAGATACGCAGTATTTT
.	TRBJ1-2	TRBV5-4	.	CASSLTGLGYTF	TGTGCCAGCAGCTTGACAGGTTTGGGCTACACCTTC
few	TRBJ2-7	TRBV7-8	.	CASSLLSGARNEQYF	TGTGCCAGCAGCTTATTGTCAGGGGCAAGGAACGAGCAGTACTTC
once	TRBJ2-7	TRBV28	TRBD2	CASSTTSGSREQYF	TGTGCCAGCAGCACCACTAGCGGGAGTAGGGAGCAGTACTTC
few	TRBJ2-3	TRBV7-2	.	CASSLTGATTQYF	TGTGCCAGCAGCTTAACAGGTGCGACTACGCAGTATTTT
.	TRBJ2-3	TRBV5-1	TRBD1	CASSLDRGKDTQYF	TGCGCCAGCAGCTTGGACAGGGGAAAAGATACGCAGTATTTT
once	TRBJ1-1	TRBV5-1	.	CASSRPGNTEAFF	TGCGCCAGCAGCCGACCTGGGAACACTGAAGCTTTCTTT
.	TRBJ2-5	TRBV10-1	TRBD1	CASSALSGGVPRDQYF	TGCGCCAGCAGTGCCTTGTCAGGGGGCGTACCAAGAGACCAGTACTTC
.	TRBJ2-7	TRBV7-6	TRBD2	CASSLAGGVSGMRVEQYF	TGTGCCAGCAGCTTAGCGGGGGGAGTTAGCGGGATGAGGGTCGAGCAGTACTTC
.	TRBJ2-2	TRBV19	.	CGSSGARGTGELFF	TGTGGCTCCTCCGGGGCGCGGGGCACCGGGGAGCTGTTTTTT
.	TRBJ2-7	TRBV4-3	TRBD2	CASSQDLGRAYEQYF	TGCGCCAGCAGCCAAGATCTAGGGAGGGCCTACGAGCAGTACTTC
many	TRBJ2-1	TRBV5-1	TRBD2	CASSSGLAGAVGEQFF	TGCGCCAGCAGCTCGGGACTAGCGGGAGCAGTGGGTGAGCAGTTCTTC
.	TRBJ2-7	TRBV11-2	TRBD2	CASSLGLAGVEEHYF	TGTGCCAGCAGCTTAGGACTAGCGGGAGTGGAAGAGCATTACTTC
.	TRBJ2-7	TRBV5-1	.	CASSSELPPYEQYF	TGCGCCAGCAGCAGTGAGCTCCCCCCCTACGAGCAGTACTTC
once	TRBJ1-5	TRBV10-3	.	CAISESTVRQPQHF	TGTGCCATCAGTGAGTCGACAGTCAGACAGCCCCAGCATTTT
.	TRBJ2-7	TRBV5-1	.	CASSLDSLEQYF	TGCGCCAGCAGCTTGGATTCTTTGGAGCAGTACTTC
once	TRBJ2-7	TRBV11-2	.	CASSLAGTYEQYF	TGTGCCAGCAGCTTAGCCGGGACCTACGAGCAGTACTTC